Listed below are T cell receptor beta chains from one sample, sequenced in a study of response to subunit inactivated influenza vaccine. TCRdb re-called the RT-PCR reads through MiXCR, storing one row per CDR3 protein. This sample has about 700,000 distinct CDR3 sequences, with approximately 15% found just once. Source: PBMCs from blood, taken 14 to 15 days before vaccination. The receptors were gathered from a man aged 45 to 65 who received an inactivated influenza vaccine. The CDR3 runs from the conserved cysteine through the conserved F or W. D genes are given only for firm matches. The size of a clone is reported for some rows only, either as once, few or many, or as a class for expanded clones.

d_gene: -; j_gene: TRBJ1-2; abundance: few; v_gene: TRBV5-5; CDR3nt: TGTGCCAGCAGCTTGTACCCGACAGCGAACTATGGCTACACCTTC; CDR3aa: CASSLYPTANYGYTF
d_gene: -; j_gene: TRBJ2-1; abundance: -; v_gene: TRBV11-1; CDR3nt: TGTGCCAGCAGCCCCTGGGCGCGTGGGGGGGCCCTCCGGTATGAGCAGTTCTTC; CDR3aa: CASSPWARGGALRYEQFF
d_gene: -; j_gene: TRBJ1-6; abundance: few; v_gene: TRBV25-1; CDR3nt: TGTGCCAGCAGTGATTTCCCCGGTAATTCACCCCTCCACTTT; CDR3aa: CASSDFPGNSPLHF
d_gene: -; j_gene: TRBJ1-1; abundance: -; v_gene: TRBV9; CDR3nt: TGTGCCAGCAGCGTAGTTCCCAATGTTGCTTTCTTT; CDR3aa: CASSVVPNVAFF
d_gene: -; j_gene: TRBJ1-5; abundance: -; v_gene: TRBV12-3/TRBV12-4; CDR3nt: TGTGCCAGCAGTCTGAGGACGGACAATCAGCCCCAGCATTTT; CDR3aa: CASSLRTDNQPQHF
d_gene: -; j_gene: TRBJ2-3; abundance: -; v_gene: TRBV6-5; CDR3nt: TGTGCCAGCAGTTACTCGGGGGCCACAGATACGCAGTATTTT; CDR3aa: CASSYSGATDTQYF
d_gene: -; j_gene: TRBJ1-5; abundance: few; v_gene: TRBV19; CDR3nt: TGTGCCAGTAGTATAGAGAACCTCGTTGCCAATCAGCCCCAGCATTTT; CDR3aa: CASSIENLVANQPQHF
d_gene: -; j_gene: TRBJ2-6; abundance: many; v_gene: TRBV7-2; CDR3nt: TGTGCCAGCAGCTTATCTCTGGGGGCCAACGTCCTGACTTTC; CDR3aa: CASSLSLGANVLTF
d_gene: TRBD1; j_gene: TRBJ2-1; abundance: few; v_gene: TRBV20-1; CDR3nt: TGCAGTGCCCCGGGACAGGTAGAACGGGGGCAGTTCTTC; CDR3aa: CSAPGQVERGQFF
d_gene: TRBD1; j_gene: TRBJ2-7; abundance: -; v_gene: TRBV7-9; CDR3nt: TGTGCCAGCAGCTTAGACAGGGGGTCGCGCGAGCAGTACTTC; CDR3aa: CASSLDRGSREQYF
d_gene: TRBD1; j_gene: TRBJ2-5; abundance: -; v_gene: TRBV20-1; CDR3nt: TGCAGTGCTAGAGAGGTGGGACAGGGGACGAAGACCCAGTACTTC; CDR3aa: CSAREVGQGTKTQYF
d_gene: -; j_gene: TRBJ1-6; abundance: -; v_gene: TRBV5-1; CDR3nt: TGCGCCAGCAGCTTGGGTGGGGCCACCGGGAATTCACCCCTCCACTTT; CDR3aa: CASSLGGATGNSPLHF
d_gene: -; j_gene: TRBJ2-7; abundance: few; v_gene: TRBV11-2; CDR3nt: TGTGCCAGCAGCCCCCTTCGGGGGAGAAGCTACGAGCAGTACTTC; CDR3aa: CASSPLRGRSYEQYF
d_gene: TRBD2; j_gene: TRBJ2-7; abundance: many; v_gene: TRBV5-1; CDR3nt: TGCGCCAGCAGCTTGGGCCCCGGGACTAGTACCTACGAGCAGTACTTC; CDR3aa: CASSLGPGTSTYEQYF
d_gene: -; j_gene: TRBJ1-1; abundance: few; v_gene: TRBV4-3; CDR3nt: TGCGCCAGCAGCCAAGCAGCGGGAATCACTGAAGCTTTCTTT; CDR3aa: CASSQAAGITEAFF
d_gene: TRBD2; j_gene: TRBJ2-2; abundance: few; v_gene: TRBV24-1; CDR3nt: TGTGCCACCCGCAGCGGGGGGACTACGAACACCGGGGAGCTGTTTTTT; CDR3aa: CATRSGGTTNTGELFF
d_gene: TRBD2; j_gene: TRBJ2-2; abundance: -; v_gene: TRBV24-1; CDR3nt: TGTGCCACCAGTTCACTAGCGGGGATTTACACCGGGGAGCTGTTTTTT; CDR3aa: CATSSLAGIYTGELFF
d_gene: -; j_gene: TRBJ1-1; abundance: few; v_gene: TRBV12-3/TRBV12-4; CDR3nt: TGTGCCAGCAGTCTTTCGGGCCACATGAACACTGAAGCTTTCTTT; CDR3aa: CASSLSGHMNTEAFF
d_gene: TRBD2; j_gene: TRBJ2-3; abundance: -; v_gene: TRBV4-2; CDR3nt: TGTGCCAGCAGCCCGGTGCGAACTAGCGGGGGGGCAGATACGCAGTATTTT; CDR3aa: CASSPVRTSGGADTQYF